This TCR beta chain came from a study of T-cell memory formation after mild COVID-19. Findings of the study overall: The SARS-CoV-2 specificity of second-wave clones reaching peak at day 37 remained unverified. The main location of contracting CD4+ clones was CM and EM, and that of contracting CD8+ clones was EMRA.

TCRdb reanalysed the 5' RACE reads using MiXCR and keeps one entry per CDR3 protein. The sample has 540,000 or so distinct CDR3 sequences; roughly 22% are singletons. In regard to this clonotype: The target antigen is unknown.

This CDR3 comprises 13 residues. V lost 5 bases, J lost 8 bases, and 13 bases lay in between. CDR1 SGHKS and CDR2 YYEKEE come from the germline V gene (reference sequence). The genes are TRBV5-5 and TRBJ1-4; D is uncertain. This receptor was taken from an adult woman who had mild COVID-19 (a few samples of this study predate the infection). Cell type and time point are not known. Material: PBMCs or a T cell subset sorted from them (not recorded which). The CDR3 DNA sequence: TGTGCCAGCAGTTATTCCAACGGGGAAAAACTGTTTTTT. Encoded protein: CASSYSNGEKLFF.